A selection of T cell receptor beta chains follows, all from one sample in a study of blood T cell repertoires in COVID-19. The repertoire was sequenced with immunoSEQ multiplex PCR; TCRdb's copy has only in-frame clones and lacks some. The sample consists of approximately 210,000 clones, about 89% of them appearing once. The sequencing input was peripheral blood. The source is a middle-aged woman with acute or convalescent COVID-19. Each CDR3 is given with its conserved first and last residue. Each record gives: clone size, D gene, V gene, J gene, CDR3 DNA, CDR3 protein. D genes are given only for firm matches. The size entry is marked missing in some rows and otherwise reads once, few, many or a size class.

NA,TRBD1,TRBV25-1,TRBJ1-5,TGTGCCAGCAGCAGGGGGAATCAGCCCCAGCATTTT,CASSRGNQPQHF
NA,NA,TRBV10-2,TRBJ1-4,TGCGCCAGCATCCCCGGGGCGGGAGATGAAAAACTGTTTTTT,CASIPGAGDEKLFF
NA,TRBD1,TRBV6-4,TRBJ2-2,TGTGCCAGCAGCCCTCAATTGAGGGGGCACACCGGGGAGCTGTTTTTT,CASSPQLRGHTGELFF
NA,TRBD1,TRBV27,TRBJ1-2,TGTGCCAGCAGTTTGTCGTCAGGACAGGGGGCTGGCTACACCTTC,CASSLSSGQGAGYTF
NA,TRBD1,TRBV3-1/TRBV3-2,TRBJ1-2,TGTGCCAGCAGCCCAACAATCGACAGGGCTGACGGCTACACCTTC,CASSPTIDRADGYTF
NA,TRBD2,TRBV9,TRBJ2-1,TGTGCCAGCAGCGCCCTCCGACTAGCCAATGAGCAGTTCTTC,CASSALRLANEQFF
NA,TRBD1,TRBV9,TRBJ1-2,TGTGCCAGCAGCGTCAACCGGGACAGGGGTTATGGCTACACCTTC,CASSVNRDRGYGYTF
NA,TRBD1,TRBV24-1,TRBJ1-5,TGTGCCACCAGTGTATGGACAGGGGGAAAAAGCCAGCCCCAGCATTTT,CATSVWTGGKSQPQHF
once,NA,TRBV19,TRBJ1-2,TGTGCCAGTAGTATGGTGGAACAGGCTTATGGCTACACCTTC,CASSMVEQAYGYTF
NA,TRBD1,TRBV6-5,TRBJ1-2,TGTGCCAGCAGTTCGACAGGGGCCGGCTACACCTTC,CASSSTGAGYTF
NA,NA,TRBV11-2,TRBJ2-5,TGTGCCAGCAGCTCAATTCAGGGAACTGAACAGACCCAGTACTTC,CASSSIQGTEQTQYF
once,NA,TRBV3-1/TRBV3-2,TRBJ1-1,TGTGCCAGCAGCCAACTAGAAGATCTGAACACTGAAGCTTTCTTT,CASSQLEDLNTEAFF
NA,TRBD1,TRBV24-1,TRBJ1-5,TGTGCCACCAGGGACACAGGGGTAGCGGCGCCCCAGCATTTT,CATRDTGVAAPQHF
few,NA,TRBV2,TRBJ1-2,TGTGCCAGCAGACTACCCGACGGATATAACTATGGCTACACCTTC,CASRLPDGYNYGYTF
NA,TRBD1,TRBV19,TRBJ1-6,TGTGCCAGTAGTATACAGGGGGAGTCACCCCTCCACTTT,CASSIQGESPLHF
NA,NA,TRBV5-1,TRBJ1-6,TGCGCCAGCAGCCAATCGGGGGGATCCCTCCACTTT,CASSQSGGSLHF
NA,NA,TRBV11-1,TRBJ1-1,TGTGCCAGCAGCCCGGGAGGGTGGTTATACACTGAAGCTTTCTTT,CASSPGGWLYTEAFF
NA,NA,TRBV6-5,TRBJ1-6,TGTGCCAGCAGTTCTTCCGTCTTTTCGGCACCCCTCCACTTT,CASSSSVFSAPLHF
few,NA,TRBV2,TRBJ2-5,TGTGCCAGCAGCGTGCCTGCGGGGTTGATCCAAGAGACCCAGTACTTC,CASSVPAGLIQETQYF
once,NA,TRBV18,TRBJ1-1,TGTGCCAGCTCACCAGAGTCGGGGTTCACTGAAGCTTTCTTT,CASSPESGFTEAFF
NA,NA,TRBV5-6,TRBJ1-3,TGTGCCAGCAGCTCGACAGCCTCTGGAAACACCATATATTTT,CASSSTASGNTIYF
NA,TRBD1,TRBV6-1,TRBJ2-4,TGTGCCAGCAGTGCCACCTCGGACAGGTTTATCGACATTCAGTACTTC,CASSATSDRFIDIQYF
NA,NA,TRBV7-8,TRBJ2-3,TGTGCCAGCAGCTTTAGCGCCCCGGATACGCAGTATTTT,CASSFSAPDTQYF
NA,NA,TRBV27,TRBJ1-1,TGTGCCAGCAGTGGTCGGGGAGGGAGGAACACTGAAGCTTTCTTT,CASSGRGGRNTEAFF
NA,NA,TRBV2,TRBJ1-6,TGTGCCAGCAGTGAAGCGTTGAGGAACTCACCCCTCCACTTT,CASSEALRNSPLHF
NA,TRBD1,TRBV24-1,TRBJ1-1,TGTGCCACCAGTACCCTCACCTCGACAGGGGAGAGCCCCAACACTGAAGCTTTCTTT,CATSTLTSTGESPNTEAFF
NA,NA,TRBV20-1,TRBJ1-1,TGCAGTGCTACAGAAGGGGTGGCTTTCTTT,CSATEGVAFF
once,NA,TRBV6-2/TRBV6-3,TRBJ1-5,TGTGCCAGCAGTTACCCCAGTAGCAATCAGCCCCAGCATTTT,CASSYPSSNQPQHF
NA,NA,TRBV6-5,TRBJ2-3,TGTGCCAGCAGACGACTGGAAATCACAGATACGCAGTATTTT,CASRRLEITDTQYF
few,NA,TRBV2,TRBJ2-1,TGTGCCAGCAGTGATAGCGGAGGTGGGAATGAGCAGTTCTTC,CASSDSGGGNEQFF
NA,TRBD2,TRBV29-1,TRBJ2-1,TGCAGCGTTGAGACTAGCGGTCCATATAGTGAGCAGTTCTTC,CSVETSGPYSEQFF
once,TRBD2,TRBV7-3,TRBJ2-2,TGTGCCAGCAGCTCCCGGACTAGCGGGGGGGTGAACACCGGGGAGCTGTTTTTT,CASSSRTSGGVNTGELFF
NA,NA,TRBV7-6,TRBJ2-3,TGTGCCAGCAGCTTAGCCGCGGCAGGGATGGCAGATACGCAGTATTTT,CASSLAAAGMADTQYF
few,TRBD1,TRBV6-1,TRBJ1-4,TGTGCCAGCAGTGACCCCCAAGGGGGCGTAGATGAAAAACTGTTTTTT,CASSDPQGGVDEKLFF
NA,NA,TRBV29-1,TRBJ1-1,TGCAGCGCCAAACAGGGCTTGAACACTGAAGCTTTCTTT,CSAKQGLNTEAFF
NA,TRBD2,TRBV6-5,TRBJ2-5,TGTGCCAGCCGAATAGGACTAGCAGGAGAGACCCAGTACTTC,CASRIGLAGETQYF
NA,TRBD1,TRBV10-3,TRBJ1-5,TGTGCCATCAGTCCAGGGGGGAACCAGCCCCAGCATTTT,CAISPGGNQPQHF
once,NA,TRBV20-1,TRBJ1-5,TGCAGTGCTAGTTTAGGAGTTCAGCCCCAGCATTTT,CSASLGVQPQHF
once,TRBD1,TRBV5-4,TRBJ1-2,TGTGCCAGCAGCCTTTCAGGGGGCGATGGCTACACCTTC,CASSLSGGDGYTF
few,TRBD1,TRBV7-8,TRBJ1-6,TGTGCCAGCAGCTTAGAACAGGGGGGGATTTCACCCCTCCACTTT,CASSLEQGGISPLHF
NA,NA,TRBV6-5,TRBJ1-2,TGTGCCAGCATCGAGCGCGGCAGATCAAGTGGCTACACCTTC,CASIERGRSSGYTF
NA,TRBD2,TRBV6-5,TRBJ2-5,TGTGCCAGCACCCCGGGGGGGCGAGGAGAGACCCAGTACTTC,CASTPGGRGETQYF
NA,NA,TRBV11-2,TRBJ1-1,TGTGCCAGCAGCTTAGATCAGGGAGGGGTAGGGACTGAAGCTTTCTTT,CASSLDQGGVGTEAFF
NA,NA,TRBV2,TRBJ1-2,TGTGCCAGCAGCTCGGACTTGGGACTGGGCTACACCTTC,CASSSDLGLGYTF
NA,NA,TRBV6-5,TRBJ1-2,TGTGCCAGCATCGGTACAGCTACTAACTATGGCTACACCTTC,CASIGTATNYGYTF
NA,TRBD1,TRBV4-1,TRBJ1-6,TGCGCCAGCAGCCAAGGGTACGGACAGGGCCAAAATTCACCCCTCCACTTT,CASSQGYGQGQNSPLHF
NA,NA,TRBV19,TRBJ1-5,TGTGCCAGTAAGGCGGAAAATCAGCCCCAGCATTTT,CASKAENQPQHF
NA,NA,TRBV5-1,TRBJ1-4,TGCGCCAGCAGCGCAGCAGGGAATGAAAAACTGTTTTTT,CASSAAGNEKLFF
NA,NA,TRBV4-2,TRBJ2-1,TGTGCCAGCAGCCCCCGGATAGCGGAGTACAATGAGCAGTTCTTC,CASSPRIAEYNEQFF
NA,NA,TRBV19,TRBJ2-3,TGTGCCAGTAGTATAGTCCGCAGGGTAGGTACCACAGATACGCAGTATTTT,CASSIVRRVGTTDTQYF
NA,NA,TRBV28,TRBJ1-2,TGTGCCAGCAGTCTTACAGGGTCTGTAATTAATGGCTACACCTTC,CASSLTGSVINGYTF
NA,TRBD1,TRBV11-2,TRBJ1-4,TGTGCCAGCAGTCTGGAGGCGGGGACAGGGGGTGAAAAACTGTTTTTT,CASSLEAGTGGEKLFF
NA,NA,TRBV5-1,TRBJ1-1,TGCGCCAGCAGCCTACAGGGAGAAGGGCGGAACACTGAAGCTTTCTTT,CASSLQGEGRNTEAFF
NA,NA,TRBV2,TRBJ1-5,TGTGCCAGTCAATCATCGGACCTAGGGGGCAATCAGCCCCAGCATTTT,CASQSSDLGGNQPQHF
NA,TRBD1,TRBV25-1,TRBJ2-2,TGTGCCAGCAGTGTCCAAGGACAGGATGGGGACACCGGGGAGCTGTTTTTT,CASSVQGQDGDTGELFF
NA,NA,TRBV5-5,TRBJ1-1,TGTGCCAGCAGTCGGTCTTACCAGAACACTGAAGCTTTCTTT,CASSRSYQNTEAFF
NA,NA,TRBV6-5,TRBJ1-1,TGTGCCAGCAGTTACTCGACACGAGGGCCTTCTGAAGCTTTCTTT,CASSYSTRGPSEAFF
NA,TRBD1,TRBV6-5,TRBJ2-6,TGTGCCAACTCAGACAGGGCTGGGGCCAACGTCCTGACTTTC,CANSDRAGANVLTF
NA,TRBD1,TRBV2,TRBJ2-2,TGTGCCAGCAGCTGGGACAGGGGTAACGGGGAGCTGTTTTTT,CASSWDRGNGELFF
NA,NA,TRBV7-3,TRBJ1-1,TGTGCCAGCAGCTTAAATGGGGGCAACACTGAAGCTTTCTTT,CASSLNGGNTEAFF